Below, 17 T cell receptor beta chains from the same sample are listed, as sequenced in a study of identifying expanded T cells in peripheral blood. The table came from immunoSEQ multiplex PCR; TCRdb's copy has only in-frame clones and leaves some out. This sample carries 70,000 to 95,000 clones, around nine tenths of them seen once, and the ten largest clones take about 3.9%. Material: blood. The receptors come from a person aged 18-70 years in good health.

The chain recombines TRBV29-1 with TRBJ2-5, with a weak D call TRBD2 (5 bases). In germline, CDR1 is SQVTM, CDR2 ANQGSEA. V was clipped by 1 base and J by 5 bases, with 11 bases between them. This CDR3 region has 13 residues. The CDR3: CSVEVGVGETQYF. The CDR3 DNA follows: TGCAGCGTTGAAGTCGGGGTGGGGGAGACCCAGTACTTC.

This clone was seen once. CDR3: CASSPTGNNSPLHF. Here the CDR3 DNA reads TGTGCCAGCAGCCCAACAGGGAACAATTCACCCCTCCACTTT. The V gene is TRBV6-4, the J gene TRBJ1-6; D perhaps matches TRBD1 (6 bases). The CDR3 contains 14 residues. Trimming pared 6 bases from V and 7 bases from J, leaving 13 bases between. CDR1 is MRHNA, CDR2 SNTAGT, per germline.

V and J are TRBV15 and TRBJ2-7, with 9 bases fitting TRBD1. The CDR3 has 14 amino acids. The V and J ends lost 2 bases and 4 bases, in that order; junction bases with no gene match: 3. From germline, CDR1 is LNHNV and CDR2 YYDKDF (reference sequence). The CDR3 protein is CATSRTGGGYEQYF. DNA for the CDR3: TGTGCCACCAGCAGAACAGGGGGCGGATACGAGCAGTACTTC.

V gene TRBV7-3 combines with J gene TRBJ2-2, with D unresolved. The CDR3 length is 13 residues. V was clipped by 1 base and J by 1 base, with 1 base between them. From germline, CDR1 is SGHTA and CDR2 FQGTGA. The CDR3 is CASSLMNTGELFF. DNA of the CDR3: TGTGCCAGCAGCTTAATGAACACCGGGGAGCTGTTTTTT.

The chain joins TRBV19 to TRBJ2-1; TRBD2 aligns across 15 bases. The CDR3 is made up of 18 amino acids. J was trimmed by 1 base and V by 5 bases; bases with no gene match: 6. Per the germline V gene, CDR1 is LNHDA and CDR2 is SQIVND (reference sequence). CDR3 amino acids: CASSGMGLAGGSYNEQFF. CDR3 bases: TGTGCCAGTAGTGGGATGGGACTAGCGGGAGGTTCCTACAATGAGCAGTTCTTC.

This chain links TRBV21-1 with TRBJ1-2. TRBV21-1 constitutes a pseudogene. The CDR3 runs to 18 residues. The CDR3 sequence: CASSKRRYRPASIYGYTF. In DNA, the CDR3 is TGTGCCAGCAGCAAACGAAGATATAGGCCAGCATCGATATATGGCTACACCTTC.

This chain links TRBV2 with TRBJ2-2; 10 nucleotides align to TRBD2. This CDR3 region has 15 residues. Germline V lookup: CDR1 SNHLY, CDR2 FYNNEI. Unmatched junction bases numbered 5, after V lost 7 bases and J lost 3 bases. CDR3 bases: TGTGCCAGCAACCCCGGGACTAGCGACACCGGGGAGCTGTTTTTT. Its translation: CASNPGTSDTGELFF.

The chain is built from TRBV4-2 and TRBJ1-2; D call uncertain. This CDR3 has 14 amino acids. Germline V gene data show CDR1 as LGHNA and CDR2 as YNFKEQ. The V gene lost 0 bases and the J gene lost 8 bases, with 13 bases spanning the gap. CDR3 coding DNA: TGTGCCAGCAGCCAAGATTTACTCGCCGGGGGCTACACCTTC. This sequence encodes CASSQDLLAGGYTF.

The rearrangement uses TRBV5-1 and TRBJ1-2; a possible D gene is TRBD1 (5 bases). This CDR3 comprises 15 residues. Germline V lookup: CDR1 SGHRS, CDR2 YFSETQ. Trimming removed 3 bases from V and 3 bases from J, with 15 bases in between. The CDR3 region has the DNA TGCGCCAGCAGCTCAACAGGAAGCCTAGACTATGGCTACACCTTC. Its protein is CASSSTGSLDYGYTF. Supplemented by reference TRBV5-1 and TRBJ1-2, the full variable domain reads KAGVTQTPRYLIKTRGQQVTLSCSPISGHRSVSWYQQTPGQGLQFLFEYFSETQRNKGNFPGRFSGRQFSNSRSEMNVSTLELGDSALYLCASSSTGSLDYGYTFGSGTRLTVV.

The chain carries TRBV9 and TRBJ2-3; D is unclear. V lost 1 base, J lost 2 bases, and 11 bases lay in between. CDR3 length: 15 amino acids. The germline gives CDR1 SGDLS, CDR2 YYNGEE. The CDR3 region has the DNA TGTGCCAGCAGCGTATCTACAGAACCCACAGATACGCAGTATTTT. Amino acid sequence: CASSVSTEPTDTQYF. The complete variable domain, with remaining parts taken from reference TRBV9 and TRBJ2-3, reads DSGVTQTPKHLITATGQRVTLRCSPRSGDLSVYWYQQSLDQGLQFLIQYYNGEERAKGNILERFSAQQFPDLHSELNLSSLELGDSALYFCASSVSTEPTDTQYFGPGTRLTVL.

The chain recombines TRBV6-1 with TRBJ1-5; the D gene is possibly TRBD1 (6 bases). This CDR3 has 13 residues. V lost 11 bases and J lost 2, with 13 bases in between. CDR1 MNHNS and CDR2 SASEGT come from the germline V gene. CDR3 sequence reads: CAEGGLGNQPQHF. The CDR3 DNA is TGTGCCGAGGGGGGGCTTGGCAATCAGCCCCAGCATTTT.

The chain links TRBV4-3 to TRBJ2-5, with no clear D. This CDR3 region has 14 residues. Trimming pared 0 bases from V and 5 bases from J, leaving 10 bases between. Germline V CDR1 and CDR2: LGHNA, YSLEER. CDR3 nucleotides: TGCGCCAGCAGCCAAGATTTGGCGGCGGAGACCCAGTACTTC. As protein: CASSQDLAAETQYF.

The chain couples TRBV30 to TRBJ2-3; perhaps TRBD2 as D (6 bases). Germline loops: CDR1 GTSNPN, CDR2 SVGIG (reference sequence). V lost 3 bases and J lost 7, with 14 bases in between. The length of the CDR3 is 13 residues. CDR3 bases: TGTGCCTGGAGAAACCTAGCGCCGTATACGCAGTATTTT. This gives the protein CAWRNLAPYTQYF.

The chain combines TRBV5-1 with TRBJ2-1; 9 positions agree with TRBD2. After removal of 1 base from V and 8 bases from J, the junction contained 7 bases not matched to a gene. This CDR3 contains 15 residues. Germline values: CDR1 SGHRS, CDR2 YFSETQ. The CDR3 bases are TGCGCCAGCAGCTTGTTCAGCGGGGGGAGGGATGAGCAGTTCTTC. It codes for CASSLFSGGRDEQFF.

The chain carries TRBV30 and TRBJ2-1, with 16 bases lining up with TRBD2. This CDR3 comprises 17 residues. Germline V gives CDR1 GTSNPN, CDR2 SVGIG (reference sequence). V shed 3 bases and J 9 bases; nucleotides not matched to a gene: 11. The CDR3 protein is CAWRRLGTSGRAVEQFF. The CDR3 DNA reads TGTGCCTGGAGGCGGTTAGGGACTAGCGGGAGGGCTGTTGAGCAGTTCTTC.

This clone came up a few times. The rearrangement links TRBV6-1 to TRBJ1-1; D is uncertain. The CDR3 extends over 14 amino acids. Germline CDR1 reads MNHNS; CDR2 reads SASEGT. The germline V and J ends were trimmed by 1 base and 4 bases, with 10 bases remaining between them. The CDR3 DNA reads TGTGCCAGCAGTGAAGTGGCGGAGAGCACTGAAGCTTTCTTT. Its protein product is CASSEVAESTEAFF.

The chain recombines TRBV2 with TRBJ2-5; 9 bases match TRBD1. Germline trimming cut 6 bases from V and 4 bases from J; bases unmatched to any gene: 9. The CDR3 has 15 residues. Germline values: CDR1 SNHLY, CDR2 FYNNEI. CDR3 in DNA: TGTGCCAGCAGCCAATTACAGGGGGCAGGAGAGACCCAGTACTTC. Its translation is CASSQLQGAGETQYF.